The present T cell receptor beta chain was sequenced within a study of T-cell reconstitution after alpha-beta-depleted transplantation in children. As to this clonotype: The antigen remains undetermined.

For TCRbeta, the library was prepared with unique molecular identifiers. TCRdb re-called the PCR reads with MiXCR, one entry per CDR3 protein. Altogether approximately 650,000 distinct CDR3 sequences are present, less than 15% being singletons, with the ten largest covering 0.79%. Regarding the study as a whole: Surviving recipient cells, namely T cells and thymic progenitors, were the source of high day-60 TCRbeta diversity in some patients. At the one-year point after transplant, T-cell counts and TCRbeta diversity were found to come mostly from T cells that had been newly produced. Reports say that about two months after transplant, the alpha-beta T cells came out of several hundred graft clones that had expanded.

This receptor was identified in a girl aged 2-10 years with congenital amegakaryocytic thrombocytopenia, due to receive a stem cell transplant. This sample comprised PBMCs, obtained before TCRalphabeta/CD19-depleted stem cell transplant.

The CDR3 is CSASLAGGQETQYF. CDR3 DNA: TGCAGTGCTAGTCTAGCGGGAGGGCAAGAGACCCAGTACTTC. The rearrangement uses TRBV20-1 and TRBJ2-5; 12 bases are a match to TRBD2. The V and J ends lost 3 bases and 2 bases, in that order; junction bases with no gene match: 1. CDR3 length equals 14 residues. Germline V CDR1 and CDR2: DFQATT, SNEGSKA (reference sequence).